This T cell receptor (beta chain) was captured by sequencing in a study of tumor-infiltrating lymphocytes in primary liver carcinoma. About the study: Patients of both sexes were 30 to 69 years old. Findings and limits, study-wide: Just about 7.5-25% of leading clones were found in every one of five regions.

It was from approximately 20-30 mg of unsorted bulk tissue that RNA and DNA were co-extracted. Patients underwent surgical resection for primary liver carcinoma. Synthesis of TCR beta cDNA was carried out from around 500 ng total RNA with a constant-region primer. Libraries covering TCR beta were generated through three nested multiplex PCR rounds (using a slightly modified ARM-PCR). Both of the initial two PCR rounds ran for about 11 cycles and employed TRBV1-TRBV30 forward primers alongside a C-beta reverse primer. TCRdb re-derived calls from the multiplex PCR reads in MiXCR, one entry per CDR3 protein. The sample lists roughly 78,000 distinct CDR3 sequences, around 75% occurring once. Worth noting for this clonotype: Its antigen is not known. At one end the junction does not follow the germline gene, possibly because of a read error.

The CDR3 loop spans 17 amino acids. Germline CDR1 LGHNA, CDR2 YNFKEQ. The sequencing sample was made of liver tumor tissue from sampling region 4. The subset is: tumor region T4, right-lateral pole. The chain uses TRBV4-2 and TRBJ2-1; D gene unclear. The source is a woman aged 55-69 years with primary liver carcinoma and hepatitis B virus infection. The CDR3 nucleotides read TGTGCCAGCGGCCAAGATGGTATTCCCCACCCCTACAATGAGCAGTTCTTC. Amino acid sequence: CASGQDGIPHPYNEQFF.